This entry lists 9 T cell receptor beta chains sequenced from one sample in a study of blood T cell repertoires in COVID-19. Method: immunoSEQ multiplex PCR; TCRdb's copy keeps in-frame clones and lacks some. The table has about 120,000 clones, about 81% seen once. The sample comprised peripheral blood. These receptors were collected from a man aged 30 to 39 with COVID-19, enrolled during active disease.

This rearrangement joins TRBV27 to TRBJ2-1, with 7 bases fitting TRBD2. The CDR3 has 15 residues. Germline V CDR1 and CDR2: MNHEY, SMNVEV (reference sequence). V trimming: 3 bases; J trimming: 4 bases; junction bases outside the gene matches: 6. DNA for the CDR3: TGTGCCAGCAGTTTCTTGGCTAGCGGTTACAATGAGCAGTTCTTC. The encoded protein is CASSFLASGYNEQFF.

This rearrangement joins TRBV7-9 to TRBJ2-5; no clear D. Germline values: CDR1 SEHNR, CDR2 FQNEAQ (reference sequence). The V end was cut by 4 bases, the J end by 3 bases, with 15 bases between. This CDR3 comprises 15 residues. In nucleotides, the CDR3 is TGTGCCAGCAGCTCGCCCCTGAGAGAGGAAGAGACCCAGTACTTC. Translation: CASSSPLREEETQYF.

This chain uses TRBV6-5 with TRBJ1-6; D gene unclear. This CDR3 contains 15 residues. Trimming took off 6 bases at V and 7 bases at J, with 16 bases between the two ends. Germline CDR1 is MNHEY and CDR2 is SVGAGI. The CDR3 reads CASSRLETGNSPLHF. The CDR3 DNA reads TGTGCCAGCAGCCGACTTGAGACGGGGAATTCACCCCTCCACTTT.

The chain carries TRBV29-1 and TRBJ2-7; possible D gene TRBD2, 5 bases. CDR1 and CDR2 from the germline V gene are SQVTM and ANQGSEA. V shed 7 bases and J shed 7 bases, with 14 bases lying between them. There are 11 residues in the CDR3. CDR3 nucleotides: TGCAGCGGAGAAGACCGGGGTGAGCAGTACTTC. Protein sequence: CSGEDRGEQYF.

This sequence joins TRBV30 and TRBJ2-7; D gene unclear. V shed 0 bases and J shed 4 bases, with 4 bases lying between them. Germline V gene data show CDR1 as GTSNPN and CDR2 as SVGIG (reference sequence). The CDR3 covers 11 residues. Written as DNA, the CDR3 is TGTGCCTGGAGTGTACGGTACGAGCAGTACTTC. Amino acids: CAWSVRYEQYF.

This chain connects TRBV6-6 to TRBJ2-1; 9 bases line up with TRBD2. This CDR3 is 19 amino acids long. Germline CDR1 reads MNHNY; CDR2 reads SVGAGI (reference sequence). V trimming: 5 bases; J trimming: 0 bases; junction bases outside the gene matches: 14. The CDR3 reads CASSRPTSGTDPSYNEQFF. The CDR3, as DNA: TGTGCCAGCAGTCGACCGACTAGCGGTACCGACCCCTCCTACAATGAGCAGTTCTTC.

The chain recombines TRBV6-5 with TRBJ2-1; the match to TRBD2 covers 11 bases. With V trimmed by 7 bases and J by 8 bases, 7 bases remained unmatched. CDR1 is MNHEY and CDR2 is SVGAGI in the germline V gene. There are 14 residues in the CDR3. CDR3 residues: CASTTSGRGYEQFF. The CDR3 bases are TGTGCCAGCACAACTAGCGGGAGAGGGTATGAGCAGTTCTTC.

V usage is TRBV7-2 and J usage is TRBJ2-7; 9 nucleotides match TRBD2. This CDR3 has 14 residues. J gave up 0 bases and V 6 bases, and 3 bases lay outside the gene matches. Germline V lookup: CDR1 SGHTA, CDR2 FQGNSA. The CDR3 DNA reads TGTGCCAGCAGACCTAGCGGGGCCTCCTACGAGCAGTACTTC. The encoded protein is CASRPSGASYEQYF.

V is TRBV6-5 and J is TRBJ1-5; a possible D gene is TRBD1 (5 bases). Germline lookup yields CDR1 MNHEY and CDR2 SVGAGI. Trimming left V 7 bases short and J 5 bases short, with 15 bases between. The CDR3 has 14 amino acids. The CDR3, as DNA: TGTGCCAGCACAAGAGGGACTGGGCATCAGCCCCAGCATTTT. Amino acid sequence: CASTRGTGHQPQHF.